The next 32 T cell receptor beta chains were all read from a single sample in a study of PD-1 blockade in classical Hodgkin lymphoma. Each patient's relapse followed autologous stem cell transplantation, and brentuximab vedotin exposure varied. Profiling relied on immunoSEQ multiplex PCR, and the TCRdb table lists in-frame clones only, not all of them. The sample has 90,000 to 100,000 clones; roughly 76% are singletons. This specimen consisted of peripheral blood mononuclear cells (PBMCs), obtained before the second cycle of nivolumab. These receptors came from a human donor with classical Hodgkin lymphoma.

V gene TRBV5-4 combines with J gene TRBJ2-6, with D tentatively TRBD1 (5 bases). With 0 bases removed from V and 2 bases from J, the gap between germline ends came to 6 bases. CDR3 length: 15 amino acids. Germline V gives CDR1 SGHNT, CDR2 YYREEE (reference sequence). The CDR3 is CASSLVGAGANVLTF. Here the CDR3 DNA reads TGTGCCAGCAGCTTGGTAGGGGCTGGGGCCAACGTCCTGACTTTC.

The chain carries TRBV18 and TRBJ2-7; D gene unclear. This CDR3 contains 15 residues. From germline, CDR1 is KGHSH and CDR2 LQKENI. The ends were cut back, 8 bases at V and 6 bases at J, with 23 bases in the middle. The chain's CDR3 is CASAPLHILVGEQYF. CDR3 nucleotides: TGTGCCAGCGCGCCACTTCACATTCTCGTCGGCGAGCAGTACTTC.

V and J are TRBV19 and TRBJ1-2, with unresolved D. The germline CDR1 and CDR2 sequences are LNHDA and SQIVND (reference sequence). CDR3 length equals 12 residues. V was trimmed by 3 bases and J by 7 bases, leaving 9 bases between them. DNA for the CDR3: TGTGCCAGTAGTATTATCGGCGGTGGCTACACCTTC. Protein sequence: CASSIIGGGYTF. The variable domain in full, completed from reference TRBV19 and TRBJ1-2, reads DGGITQSPKYLFRKEGQNVTLSCEQNLNHDAMYWYRQDPGQGLRLIYYSQIVNDFQKGDIAEGYSVSREKKESFPLTVTSAQKNPTAFYLCASSIIGGGYTFGSGTRLTVV.

This clone is categorized as medium-sized. This chain links TRBV6-6 with TRBJ1-1; D remains ambiguous. This CDR3 region has 15 residues. V gave up 2 bases and J gave up 5 bases, with 15 bases separating them. CDR1 and CDR2 from the germline V gene are MNHNY and SVGAGI (reference sequence). The CDR3 is CASSYAGSSGTEAFF. CDR3 bases: TGTGCCAGCAGTTACGCGGGTTCATCCGGGACTGAAGCTTTCTTT.

The chain couples TRBV27 to TRBJ2-7; 8 positions match TRBD1. CDR1 MNHEY and CDR2 SMNVEV come from the germline V gene (reference sequence). The CDR3 has 15 amino acids. V lost 3 bases and J lost 6; bases outside the gene matches: 10. The CDR3 loop is CASSFQGAVRSEQYF. The CDR3 nucleotides are TGTGCCAGCAGTTTCCAGGGGGCCGTTCGAAGCGAGCAGTACTTC.

CDR3 loop: CASSGPGLYTDTQYF. The CDR3 nucleotides are TGTGCCAGCAGCGGACCGGGACTATACACAGATACGCAGTATTTT. The V and J genes are TRBV9 and TRBJ2-3; 7 bases align to TRBD2. The CDR3 is 15 residues long. Germline lookup yields CDR1 SGDLS and CDR2 YYNGEE. Unmatched junction bases numbered 6, after V lost 3 bases and J lost 2 bases.

The gene calls are TRBV5-1 and TRBJ1-1, with D unresolved. Per germline, CDR1 SGHRS and CDR2 YFSETQ. V was pared by 0 bases and J by 3 bases, with 6 bases between. The CDR3 consists of 13 residues. This chain's CDR3 is CASSLGWDTEAFF. CDR3 nucleotide sequence: TGCGCCAGCAGCTTGGGGTGGGACACTGAAGCTTTCTTT. Combining the CDR3 with reference TRBV5-1 and TRBJ1-1 gives the whole variable domain KAGVTQTPRYLIKTRGQQVTLSCSPISGHRSVSWYQQTPGQGLQFLFEYFSETQRNKGNFPGRFSGRQFSNSRSEMNVSTLELGDSALYLCASSLGWDTEAFFGQGTRLTVV.

The chain employs TRBV28 and TRBJ2-7, with 11 bases matching TRBD1. Germline V gives CDR1 MDHEN, CDR2 SYDVKM. With V trimmed by 6 bases and J by 2 bases, 9 bases remained unmatched. This CDR3 is 16 amino acids long. The CDR3: CASRTGGQGAAYEQYF. CDR3 coding DNA: TGTGCCAGCAGGACCGGCGGACAGGGGGCTGCCTACGAGCAGTACTTC.

The genes are TRBV2 and TRBJ2-2; a possible D gene is TRBD2 (5 bases). CDR3 length: 15 residues. The V end was cut by 4 bases, the J end by 4 bases, with 13 bases between. Germline assignment: CDR1 SNHLY and CDR2 FYNNEI. The CDR3 DNA sequence: TGTGCCAGCAGTGTACTAGTTGCGGGCACCGGGGAGCTGTTTTTT. Its protein is CASSVLVAGTGELFF.

This clone was counted a single time. V usage is TRBV29-1 and J usage is TRBJ1-1, with 7 nucleotides matching TRBD1. There are 14 residues in the CDR3. Germline V gene data show CDR1 as SQVTM and CDR2 as ANQGSEA. V dropped 4 bases and J dropped 5; count of bases not matched to a gene: 10. The CDR3 coding sequence is TGCAGCGTTGCACCCGACAGGGTTGGGACTGAAGCTTTCTTT. Translated: CSVAPDRVGTEAFF.

The chain employs TRBV7-3 and TRBJ2-1, with D possibly TRBD2 on 6 matching bases. V lost 4 bases and J lost 7, with 11 bases in between. The CDR3 runs 13 residues. The germline gives CDR1 SGHTA, CDR2 FQGTGA. CDR3 in DNA: TGTGCCAGCAGCTCCGGGACTCATAATGAGCAGTTCTTC. Translated, it gives CASSSGTHNEQFF.

This chain joins TRBV7-7 and TRBJ1-1; TRBD1 is a possible D gene (6 bases). This CDR3 contains 15 residues. In germline, CDR1 is SSHAT, CDR2 FNYEAQ (reference sequence). Deletions cut 2 bases from V and 1 base from J, with 11 bases between. CDR3 loop: CASSLYTGRNTEAFF. CDR3 nucleotides: TGTGCCAGCAGCTTATACACAGGGAGGAACACTGAAGCTTTCTTT. The variable domain in full, completed from reference TRBV7-7 and TRBJ1-1, reads GAGVSQSPRYKVTKRGQDVTLRCDPISSHATLYWYQQALGQGPEFLTYFNYEAQPDKSGLPSDRFSAERPEGSISTLTIQRTEQRDSAMYRCASSLYTGRNTEAFFGQGTRLTVV.

V is TRBV7-9 and J is TRBJ2-1, with 7 bases fitting TRBD1. Germline V gene lookup returns CDR1 SEHNR and CDR2 FQNEAQ (reference sequence). The CDR3 consists of 15 residues. V trimming: 5 bases; J trimming: 2 bases; junction bases outside the gene matches: 6. The CDR3 sequence is CASSTRDRAYNEQFF. CDR3 bases: TGTGCCAGCAGCACCCGGGACAGAGCCTACAATGAGCAGTTCTTC.

The chain recombines TRBV7-2 with TRBJ2-3; D not resolved. Germline CDR1 and CDR2: SGHTA and FQGNSA. Trimming removed 7 bases at V and 4 bases at J, with 6 bases between. The CDR3 length is 11 residues. CDR3 nucleotide sequence: TGTGCCAGCACCCTCTCAGATACGCAGTATTTT. This translates into CASTLSDTQYF.

This clone was seen a handful of times. The V and J genes are TRBV6-6 and TRBJ1-1; 10 bases map to TRBD1. This CDR3 has 15 residues. Germline assignment: CDR1 MNHNY and CDR2 SVGAGI (reference sequence). V lost 7 bases to trimming and J lost 2 bases; unmatched junction nucleotides: 7. The CDR3 coding sequence is TGTGCCAGCAATAAACGGACAGGGGGAAACACTGAAGCTTTCTTT. As protein: CASNKRTGGNTEAFF.

The chain couples TRBV2 to TRBJ2-6, with D perhaps TRBD1 (6 bases). Germline CDR1 is SNHLY and CDR2 is FYNNEI. There are 17 residues in the CDR3. Trimming shortened V by 5 bases and J by 0 bases, and 14 bases separated the two germline ends. The CDR3 nucleotides are TGTGCCAGCAGTTGGGGACAACGACCCTCTGGGGCCAACGTCCTGACTTTC. This translates into CASSWGQRPSGANVLTF.

This chain connects TRBV19 to TRBJ2-7; TRBD2 matches at 9 bases. V was clipped by 3 bases and J by 2 bases; unmatched bases: 5. The CDR3 sequence is 15 residues long. Germline CDR1 is LNHDA and CDR2 is SQIVND (reference sequence). CDR3 nucleotide sequence: TGTGCCAGTAGTATTTCAGCGGGAGGCACCTACGAGCAGTACTTC. Protein: CASSISAGGTYEQYF.

The genes are TRBV5-5 and TRBJ1-2; 7 bases map to TRBD1. Germline values: CDR1 SGHKS, CDR2 YYEKEE (reference sequence). CDR3 length: 15 amino acids. J lost 7 bases, V lost 3 bases, and 12 bases had no gene match. The CDR3 reads CASSYASRQGGGYTF. The DNA for the CDR3 is TGTGCCAGCAGCTACGCCTCTCGACAGGGAGGTGGCTACACCTTC.

This clone has just a few counts. The V call is TRBV10-1, the J call TRBJ2-7, with 11 bases matching TRBD2. After removal of 0 bases from V and 5 bases from J, the junction contained 12 bases not matched to a gene. This CDR3 is 18 amino acids long. Germline assignment: CDR1 WNHNN and CDR2 SYGVQD (reference sequence). CDR3 DNA: TGCGCCAGCAGTGAGTCACCGATAACTAGCGGGAGTCCGGACGAGCAGTACTTC. Protein product: CASSESPITSGSPDEQYF.

V is TRBV18 and J is TRBJ2-7; TRBD1 is a possible D gene (5 bases). The germline V gene encodes CDR1 KGHSH and CDR2 LQKENI. This CDR3 region has 13 residues. Trimming took off 1 base at V and 4 bases at J, with 8 bases between the two ends. CDR3 sequence: CASSPLPGYEQYF. DNA of the CDR3: TGTGCCAGCTCACCACTCCCAGGGTACGAGCAGTACTTC.

The chain links TRBV4-1 to TRBJ2-7, with TRBD2 identical over 7 bases. With 4 bases clipped from V and 3 bases from J, the junction kept 12 bases outside the gene matches. This CDR3 region has 16 residues. From germline, CDR1 is MGHRA and CDR2 YSYEKL. CDR3 residues: CASSPTSGDYHYEQYF. CDR3 bases: TGCGCCAGCAGCCCGACCAGCGGGGACTATCACTACGAGCAGTACTTC.

This clone came up once. V gene TRBV6-6 combines with J gene TRBJ1-5; D is possibly TRBD1 (5 bases). The CDR3 has 15 amino acids. Between the trimmed V and J ends, which lost 5 bases and 3 bases, there was a span of 14 bases. Germline CDR1 and CDR2: MNHNY and SVGAGI (reference sequence). CDR3: CASSPRWGDNQPQHF. The CDR3 coding sequence is TGTGCCAGCAGTCCCCGGTGGGGGGACAATCAGCCCCAGCATTTT.

This clone was observed once. This rearrangement joins TRBV28 to TRBJ2-7; D is possibly TRBD1 (7 bases). The V and J ends lost 3 bases and 3 bases respectively, with 12 bases between them. Germline CDR1 and CDR2: MDHEN and SYDVKM. There are 14 residues in the CDR3. CDR3 nucleotide sequence: TGTGCCAGCAGTTTGGAGGGGGCAGGCTACGAGCAGTACTTC. Translating it yields CASSLEGAGYEQYF.

Note on this clone: Compared with germline, one end of the junction differs, possibly owing to a read error. This same CDR3 is encoded by further DNA sequences in the sample. The chain couples TRBV28 to TRBJ1-5, with D possibly being TRBD1 (5 bases). Germline assignment: CDR1 MDHEN and CDR2 SYDVKM. This CDR3 contains 14 residues. In DNA, the CDR3 is TGTGCCAGCAGTCCGACAGCAATCAATCAACCCCAGCATTTT. Its protein product is CASSPTAINQPQHF.

This chain's CDR3 is CASSQNSGRGPYNEQFF. The CDR3 DNA follows: TGTGCCAGCAGCCAAAATAGCGGGAGGGGGCCGTACAATGAGCAGTTCTTC. This chain links TRBV4-2 with TRBJ2-1; the match to TRBD2 covers 11 bases. The V segment lost 2 bases and the J segment 4 bases; nucleotides outside the gene matches: 7. Germline V gene sequence: CDR1 LGHNA, CDR2 YNFKEQ. This CDR3 has 17 residues.

CDR3 sequence reads: CSVEEGPNYGYTF. In nucleotides, the CDR3 is TGCAGCGTTGAAGAGGGGCCTAACTATGGCTACACCTTC. The chain carries TRBV29-1 and TRBJ1-2; D may be TRBD1 (5 bases). The CDR3 contains 13 residues. Per the germline V gene, CDR1 is SQVTM and CDR2 is ANQGSEA. Trimming took 0 bases from V and 0 from J, leaving 5 bases between them.

The chain uses TRBV19 and TRBJ1-1, with 10 bases aligning to TRBD1. This CDR3 has 15 amino acids. With V trimmed by 9 bases and J by 1 base, 8 bases remained unmatched. The germline CDR1 and CDR2 sequences are LNHDA and SQIVND (reference sequence). The CDR3 DNA sequence: TGTGCCAGCAGGGAGACAGGGGGCACGAACACTGAAGCTTTCTTT. Protein: CASRETGGTNTEAFF.

This clone showed up just a few times. The chain uses TRBV10-2 and TRBJ2-1, with a possible D match to TRBD1 (5 bases). Trimming removed 6 bases at V and 10 bases at J, with 13 bases between. CDR1 WSHSY and CDR2 SAAADI come from the germline V gene. The length of the CDR3 is 12 residues. This CDR3 reads CASSAGIKEQFF. CDR3 nucleotides: TGCGCCAGCAGCGCAGGGATAAAGGAGCAGTTCTTC.

The chain uses TRBV7-7 and TRBJ2-2; 7 nucleotides match TRBD1. The CDR3 is 14 residues long. V lost 3 bases to trimming and J lost 5 bases; unmatched junction nucleotides: 3. Per the germline V gene, CDR1 is SSHAT and CDR2 is FNYEAQ (reference sequence). In nucleotides, the CDR3 is TGTGCCAGCAGCTTTTCAGGGGGAACCGGGGAGCTGTTTTTT. It yields the protein CASSFSGGTGELFF.

The chain carries TRBV19 and TRBJ1-2, with TRBD1 identical over 9 bases. J lost 8 bases, V lost 7 bases, and 11 bases had no gene match. Germline loops: CDR1 LNHDA, CDR2 SQIVND (reference sequence). The CDR3 is 14 residues long. The CDR3 nucleotides read TGTGCCAGTACCGTGCCTGGGACAGGGACGGGCTACACCTTC. This codes for CASTVPGTGTGYTF.

This clone has just one count. CDR3 protein: CASSGGFFWTSGSSDNEQFF. CDR3 DNA: TGTGCCAGCAGTGGTGGGTTCTTCTGGACTAGCGGGAGTAGCGACAATGAGCAGTTCTTC. The J gene is TRBJ2-1, the V gene TRBV6-1; 13 nucleotides line up with TRBD2. V gave up 4 bases and J gave up 5 bases; unmatched junction bases: 17. This CDR3 is 20 amino acids long. Germline V gene sequence: CDR1 MNHNS, CDR2 SASEGT.

V and J are TRBV6-4 and TRBJ2-5, with D unresolved. Trimming left V 7 bases short and J 2 bases short, with 14 bases between. The germline CDR1 and CDR2 sequences are MRHNA and SNTAGT. This CDR3 has 14 residues. The CDR3 sequence is CASTLTVFQETQYF. CDR3 DNA: TGTGCCAGCACCCTCACGGTCTTTCAAGAGACCCAGTACTTC.